This record covers a single T cell receptor (beta chain). Its antigen is as yet unknown. The data derive from a study of response to subunit inactivated influenza vaccine. Overall study results and limits: The study's authors posited that every seasonal influenza vaccination enlists few new T cells.

The CDR3 has 14 residues. Unmatched junction bases numbered 7, after V lost 6 bases and J lost 9 bases. CDR1 and CDR2 from the germline V gene are MNHNS and SASEGT. MiXCR was run by TCRdb on the RT-PCR reads, yielding one entry per CDR3 protein. Among 500,000 to 600,000 distinct CDR3 sequences, 10% to 15% were seen once, and the ten largest hold 10% to 15%. The TCR comes from a man between 45 and 60 years old who received an inactivated influenza vaccine. The sample in question was PBMCs from blood, obtained about 6 weeks after vaccination. The rearrangement joins TRBV6-1 to TRBJ1-5; 11 bases are shared with TRBD1. CDR3 bases: TGTGCCAGCAGGGCCGGGACAGGGGGTCGGCCCCAGCATTTT. This encodes CASRAGTGGRPQHF.